Described below is a single T cell receptor beta chain sequence and its context. Under the authors' procedure: The authors estimated nucleated cell counts from reference gene primer amplification. Assay: immunoSEQ multiplex PCR; the TCRdb copy retains only in-frame clones and omits some. The V and J calls and clone size come from that table; D and trimming were worked out from the DNA. Seen here are about 280,000 clones, around 85% observed once, and the top ten hold approximately 2%. This record comes from a study of blood T cell repertoires in COVID-19. Study background: COVID-19 samples collected from the United States, Italy and Spain covered acute and convalescent phases.

CDR3 length: 12 amino acids. Trimming stripped 7 bases from V and 1 base from J, with 8 bases between. The germline V gene encodes CDR1 SGHKS and CDR2 YYEKEE (reference sequence). Sequencing was performed on peripheral blood. The J gene is TRBJ1-2, the V gene TRBV5-5; D remains ambiguous. The TCR originated in a woman in her thirties who had recovered from COVID-19. CDR3 nucleotide sequence: TGTGCCAGCCACAGAATTAACTATGGCTACACCTTC. This translates into CASHRINYGYTF.